This T cell receptor (beta chain) comes out of a study of blood T cell repertoires in COVID-19. Study summary: PBMCs, B-cell-depleted T cells, or T cells were the source of the cDNA or gDNA that made up the material.

The V and J ends lost 3 bases and 4 bases respectively, with 14 bases between them. The CDR3 covers 15 residues. Per the germline V gene, CDR1 is SGHRS and CDR2 is YFSETQ. Authors' processing steps: Researchers report that nucleated cell counts were estimated from reference gene primer amplification. Produced via immunoSEQ multiplex PCR; TCRdb's table is partial and in-frame only. That table supplies the V and J calls and clone size; D and trimming were determined from the DNA. The data show some 83,000 clones, roughly 86% seen once. The chain recombines TRBV5-1 with TRBJ1-5; D ambiguous. The TCR comes from a man aged 80 or over with active or convalescent COVID-19. The sequenced sample consisted of peripheral blood. The DNA of the CDR3 is TGCGCCAGCAGCTCTGGACCGGGGATGAATCAGCCCCAGCATTTT. It encodes CASSSGPGMNQPQHF.